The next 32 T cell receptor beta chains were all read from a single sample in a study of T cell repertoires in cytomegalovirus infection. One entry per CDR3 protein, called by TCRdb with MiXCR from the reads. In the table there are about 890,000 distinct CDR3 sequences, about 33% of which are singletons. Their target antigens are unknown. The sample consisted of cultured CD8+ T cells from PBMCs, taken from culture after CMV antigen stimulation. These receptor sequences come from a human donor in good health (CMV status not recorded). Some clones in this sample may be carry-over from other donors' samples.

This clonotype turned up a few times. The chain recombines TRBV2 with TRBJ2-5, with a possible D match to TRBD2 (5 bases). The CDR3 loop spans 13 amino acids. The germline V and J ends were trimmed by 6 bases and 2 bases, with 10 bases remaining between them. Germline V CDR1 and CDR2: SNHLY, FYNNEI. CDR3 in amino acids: CASRFRGQETQYF. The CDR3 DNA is TGTGCCAGCAGGTTTAGAGGGCAAGAGACCCAGTACTTC.

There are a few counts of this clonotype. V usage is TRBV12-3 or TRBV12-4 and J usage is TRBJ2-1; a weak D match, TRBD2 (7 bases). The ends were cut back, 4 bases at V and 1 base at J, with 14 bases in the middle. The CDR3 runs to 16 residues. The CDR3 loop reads CASSSGAGASYNEQFF. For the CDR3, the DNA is TGTGCCAGCAGTTCGGGTGCGGGGGCGTCCTACAATGAGCAGTTCTTC.

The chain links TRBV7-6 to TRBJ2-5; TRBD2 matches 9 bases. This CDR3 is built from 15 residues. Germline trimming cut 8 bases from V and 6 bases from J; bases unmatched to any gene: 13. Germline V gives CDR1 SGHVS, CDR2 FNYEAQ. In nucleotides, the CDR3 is TGTGCCAGCGGTTCCATAGCGGGGGATTATAAGACCCAGTACTTC. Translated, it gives CASGSIAGDYKTQYF.

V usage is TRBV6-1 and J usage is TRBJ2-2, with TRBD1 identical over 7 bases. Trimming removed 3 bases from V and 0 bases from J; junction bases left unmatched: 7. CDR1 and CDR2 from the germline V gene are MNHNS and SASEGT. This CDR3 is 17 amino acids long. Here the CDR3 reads CASSDLPGTANTGELFF. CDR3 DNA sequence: TGTGCCAGCAGTGATTTACCCGGGACAGCGAACACCGGGGAGCTGTTTTTT.

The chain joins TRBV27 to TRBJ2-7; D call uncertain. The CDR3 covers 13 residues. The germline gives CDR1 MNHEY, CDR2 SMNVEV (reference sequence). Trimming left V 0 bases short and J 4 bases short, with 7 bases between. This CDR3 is CASSLSITYEQYF. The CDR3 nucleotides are TGTGCCAGCAGTTTATCGATCACTTACGAGCAGTACTTC.

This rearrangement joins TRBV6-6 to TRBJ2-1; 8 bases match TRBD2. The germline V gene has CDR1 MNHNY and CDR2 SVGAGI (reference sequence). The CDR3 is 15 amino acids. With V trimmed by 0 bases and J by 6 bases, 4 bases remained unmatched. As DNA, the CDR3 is TGTGCCAGCAGTTACTCCCCGGGGGGGCGCAATGAGCAGTTCTTC. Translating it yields CASSYSPGGRNEQFF.

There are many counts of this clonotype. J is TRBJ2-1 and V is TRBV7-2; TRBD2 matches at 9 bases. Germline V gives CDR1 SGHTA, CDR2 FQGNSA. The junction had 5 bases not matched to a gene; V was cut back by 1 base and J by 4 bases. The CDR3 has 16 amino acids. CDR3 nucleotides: TGTGCCAGCAGCTTAGAGAGCGGGGGGTTGTACAATGAGCAGTTCTTC. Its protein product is CASSLESGGLYNEQFF.

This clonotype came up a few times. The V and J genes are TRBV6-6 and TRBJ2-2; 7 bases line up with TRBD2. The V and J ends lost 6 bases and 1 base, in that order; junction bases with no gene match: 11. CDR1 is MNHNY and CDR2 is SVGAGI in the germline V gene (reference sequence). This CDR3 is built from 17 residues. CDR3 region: CASRGLRERGNTGELFF. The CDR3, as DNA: TGTGCCAGCAGGGGGCTTCGTGAGCGGGGGAACACCGGGGAGCTGTTTTTT.

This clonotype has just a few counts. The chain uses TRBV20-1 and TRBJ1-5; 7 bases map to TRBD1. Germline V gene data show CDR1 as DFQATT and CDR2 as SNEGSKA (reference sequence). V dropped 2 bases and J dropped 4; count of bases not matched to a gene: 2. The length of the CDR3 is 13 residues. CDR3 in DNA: TGCAGTGCTAGAAGGGACAGTAATCAGCCCCAGCATTTT. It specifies CSARRDSNQPQHF.

The chain's CDR3 is CASSYREGSYNEQFF. Written as DNA, the CDR3 is TGTGCCAGCAGTTACAGGGAGGGCTCCTACAATGAGCAGTTCTTC. This chain links TRBV6-2 or TRBV6-3 with TRBJ2-1, with TRBD2 matching over 7 bases. V dropped 2 bases and J dropped 0; count of bases not matched to a gene: 1. Germline V CDR1 and CDR2: MNHEY, SVGEGT. The CDR3 has 15 amino acids.

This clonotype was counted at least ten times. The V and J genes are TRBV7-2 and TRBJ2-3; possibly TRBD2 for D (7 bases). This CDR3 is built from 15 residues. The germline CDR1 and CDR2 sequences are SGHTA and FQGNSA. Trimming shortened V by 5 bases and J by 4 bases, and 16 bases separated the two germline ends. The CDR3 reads CASSLVGGLADTQYF. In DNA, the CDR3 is TGTGCCAGCAGCCTCGTGGGGGGGCTCGCAGATACGCAGTATTTT.

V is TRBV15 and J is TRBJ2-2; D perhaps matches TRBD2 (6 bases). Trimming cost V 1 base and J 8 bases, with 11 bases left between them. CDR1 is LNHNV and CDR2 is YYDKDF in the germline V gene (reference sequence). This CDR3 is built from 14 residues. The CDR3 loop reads CATSRGRGTGELFF. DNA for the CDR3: TGTGCCACCAGCAGAGGGAGGGGCACTGGGGAGCTGTTTTTT.

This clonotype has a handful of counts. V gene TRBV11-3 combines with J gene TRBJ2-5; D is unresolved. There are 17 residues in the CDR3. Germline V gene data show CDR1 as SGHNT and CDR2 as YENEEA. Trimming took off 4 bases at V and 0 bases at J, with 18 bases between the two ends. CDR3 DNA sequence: TGTGCCAGCAGCTCGCGAATGGACGAGGCTGACCAAGAGACCCAGTACTTC. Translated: CASSSRMDEADQETQYF.

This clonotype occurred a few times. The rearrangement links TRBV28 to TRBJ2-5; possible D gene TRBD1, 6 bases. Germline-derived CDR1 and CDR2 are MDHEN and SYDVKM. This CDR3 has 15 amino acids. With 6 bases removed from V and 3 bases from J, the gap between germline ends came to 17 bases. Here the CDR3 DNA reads TGTGCCAGCAGCCAGGGACAAACTGTAAAAGAGACCCAGTACTTC. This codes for CASSQGQTVKETQYF.

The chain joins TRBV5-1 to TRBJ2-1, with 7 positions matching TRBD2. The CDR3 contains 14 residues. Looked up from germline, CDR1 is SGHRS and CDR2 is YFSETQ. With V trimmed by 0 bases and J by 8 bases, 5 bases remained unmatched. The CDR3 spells CASSLAGLVYEQFF. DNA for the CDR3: TGCGCCAGCAGCTTGGCCGGACTAGTCTATGAGCAGTTCTTC.

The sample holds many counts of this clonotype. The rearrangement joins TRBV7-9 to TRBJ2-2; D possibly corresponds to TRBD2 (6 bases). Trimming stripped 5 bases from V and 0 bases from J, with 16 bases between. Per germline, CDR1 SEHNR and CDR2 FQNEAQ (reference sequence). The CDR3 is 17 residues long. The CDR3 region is CASSEPRDESNTGELFF. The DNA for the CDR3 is TGTGCCAGCAGCGAGCCGCGGGACGAATCGAACACCGGGGAGCTGTTTTTT. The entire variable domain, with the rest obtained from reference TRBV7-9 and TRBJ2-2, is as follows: DTGVSQNPRHKITKRGQNVTFRCDPISEHNRLYWYRQTLGQGPEFLTYFQNEAQLEKSRLLSDRFSAERPKGSFSTLEIQRTEQGDSAMYLCASSEPRDESNTGELFFGEGSRLTVL.

CDR3 DNA: TGTGCCAGCACCCTGACCAGCTCCTACGAGCAGTACTTC. Its protein is CASTLTSSYEQYF. V usage is TRBV12-3 or TRBV12-4 and J usage is TRBJ2-7; D remains unclear. Trimming shortened V by 7 bases and J by 0 bases, and 10 bases separated the two germline ends. The CDR3 runs to 13 residues.

CDR3 protein: CASSVLPPGELFF. The CDR3 DNA follows: TGTGCCAGCAGCGTGCTCCCCCCCGGGGAGCTGTTTTTT. This chain joins TRBV5-6 and TRBJ2-2; no clear D. V was clipped by 4 bases and J by 6 bases, with 10 bases between them. The CDR3 runs to 13 residues. From germline, CDR1 is SGHDT and CDR2 YYEEEE. The full variable domain, its missing parts supplied by reference TRBV5-6 and TRBJ2-2, is DAGVTQSPTHLIKTRGQQVTLRCSPKSGHDTVSWYQQALGQGPQFIFQYYEEEERQRGNFPDRFSGHQFPNYSSELNVNALLLGDSALYLCASSVLPPGELFFGEGSRLTVL.

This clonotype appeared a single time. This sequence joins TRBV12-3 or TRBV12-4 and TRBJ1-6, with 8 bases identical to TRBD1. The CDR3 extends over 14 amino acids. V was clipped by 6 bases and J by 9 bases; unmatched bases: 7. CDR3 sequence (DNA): TGTGCCAGCAGCTCGACAGGGGTAGGTTCACCCCTCCACTTT. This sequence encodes CASSSTGVGSPLHF.

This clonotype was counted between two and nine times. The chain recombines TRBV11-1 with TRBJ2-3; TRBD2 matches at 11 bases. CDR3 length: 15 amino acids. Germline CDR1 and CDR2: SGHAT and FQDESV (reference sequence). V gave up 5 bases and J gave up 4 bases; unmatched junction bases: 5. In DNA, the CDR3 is TGTGCCAGCAGCATTAGCGGGGGGGCCGCAGATACGCAGTATTTT. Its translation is CASSISGGAADTQYF.

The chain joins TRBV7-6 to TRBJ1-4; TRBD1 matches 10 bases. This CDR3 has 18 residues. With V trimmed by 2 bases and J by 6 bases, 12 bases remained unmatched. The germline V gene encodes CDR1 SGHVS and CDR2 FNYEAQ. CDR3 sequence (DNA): TGTGCCAGCAGCTTAAATCTTAATTTGGGGACAGGGGATGAAAAACTGTTTTTT. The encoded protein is CASSLNLNLGTGDEKLFF.

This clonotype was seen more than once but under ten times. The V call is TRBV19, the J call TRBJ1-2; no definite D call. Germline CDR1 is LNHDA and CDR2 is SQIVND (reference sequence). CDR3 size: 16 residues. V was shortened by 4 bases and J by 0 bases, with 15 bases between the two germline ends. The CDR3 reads CASSTLTARSNYGYTF. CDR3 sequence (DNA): TGTGCCAGTAGTACCTTGACGGCAAGATCTAACTATGGCTACACCTTC.

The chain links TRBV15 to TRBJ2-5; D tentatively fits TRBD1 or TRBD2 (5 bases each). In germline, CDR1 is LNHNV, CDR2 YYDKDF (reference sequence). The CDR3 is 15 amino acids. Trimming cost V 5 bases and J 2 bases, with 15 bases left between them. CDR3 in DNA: TGTGCCACCAGCGACCTACGTGGGGGACAAGAGACCCAGTACTTC. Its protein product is CATSDLRGGQETQYF.

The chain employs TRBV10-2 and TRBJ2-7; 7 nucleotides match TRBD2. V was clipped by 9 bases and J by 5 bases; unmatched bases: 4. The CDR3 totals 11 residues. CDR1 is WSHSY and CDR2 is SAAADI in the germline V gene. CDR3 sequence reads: CASGGGNEQYF. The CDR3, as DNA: TGCGCCAGTGGCGGGGGAAACGAGCAGTACTTC.

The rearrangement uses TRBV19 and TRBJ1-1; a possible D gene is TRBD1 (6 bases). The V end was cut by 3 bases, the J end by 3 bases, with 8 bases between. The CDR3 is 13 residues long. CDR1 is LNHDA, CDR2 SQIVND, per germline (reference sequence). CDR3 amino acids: CASSMGAYTEAFF. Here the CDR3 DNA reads TGTGCCAGTAGTATGGGGGCGTACACTGAAGCTTTCTTT.

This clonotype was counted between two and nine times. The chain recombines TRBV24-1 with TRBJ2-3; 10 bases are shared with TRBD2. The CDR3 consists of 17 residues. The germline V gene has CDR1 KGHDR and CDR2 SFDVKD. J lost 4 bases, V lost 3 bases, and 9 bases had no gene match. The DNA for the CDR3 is TGTGCCACCAGTGATCATACTAGCGGGGCAACAGCAGATACGCAGTATTTT. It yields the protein CATSDHTSGATADTQYF.

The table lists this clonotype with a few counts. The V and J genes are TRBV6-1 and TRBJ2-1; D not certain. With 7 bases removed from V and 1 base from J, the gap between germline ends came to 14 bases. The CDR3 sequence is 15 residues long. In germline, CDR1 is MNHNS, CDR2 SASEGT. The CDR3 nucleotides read TGTGCCAGCACCCGAGAGGCAGAGTCCTACAATGAGCAGTTCTTC. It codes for CASTREAESYNEQFF.

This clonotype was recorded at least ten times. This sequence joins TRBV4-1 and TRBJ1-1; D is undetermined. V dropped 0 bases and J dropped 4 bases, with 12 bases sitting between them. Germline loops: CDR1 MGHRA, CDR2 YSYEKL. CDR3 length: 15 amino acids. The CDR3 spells CASSQDSELATEAFF. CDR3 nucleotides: TGCGCCAGCAGCCAAGACTCGGAATTGGCCACTGAAGCTTTCTTT.

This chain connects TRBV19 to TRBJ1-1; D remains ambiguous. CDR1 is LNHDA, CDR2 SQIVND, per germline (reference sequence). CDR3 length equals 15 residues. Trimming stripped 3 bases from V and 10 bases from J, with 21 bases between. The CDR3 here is CASSIVKPAPSGAFF. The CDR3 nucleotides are TGTGCCAGTAGTATTGTAAAGCCGGCCCCCTCGGGAGCTTTCTTT.

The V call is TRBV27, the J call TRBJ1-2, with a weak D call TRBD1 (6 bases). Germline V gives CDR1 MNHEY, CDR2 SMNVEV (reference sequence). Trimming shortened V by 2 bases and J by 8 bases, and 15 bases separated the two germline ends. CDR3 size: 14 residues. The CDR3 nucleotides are TGTGCCAGCAGTTTAGGGGGGCAGTGGTTCGGCTACACCTTC. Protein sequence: CASSLGGQWFGYTF.

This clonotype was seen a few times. The CDR3 DNA is TGTGCCAGCAGTTTCGGGGCGGACCACTCACCCCTCCACTTT. Its protein product is CASSFGADHSPLHF. The chain has TRBV27 and TRBJ1-6, with D perhaps matching TRBD1 (5 bases). Germline V gene lookup returns CDR1 MNHEY and CDR2 SMNVEV (reference sequence). V was clipped by 3 bases and J by 10 bases, with 13 bases between them. This CDR3 spans 14 amino acids.

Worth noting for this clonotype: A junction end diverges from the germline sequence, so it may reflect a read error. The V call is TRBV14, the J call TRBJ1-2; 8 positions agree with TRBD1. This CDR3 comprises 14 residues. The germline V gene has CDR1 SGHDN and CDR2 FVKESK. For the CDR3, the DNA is TGTGCCAGCAGCCAGTTACAGGGGGACTATCGCTACACCTTC. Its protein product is CASSQLQGDYRYTF.